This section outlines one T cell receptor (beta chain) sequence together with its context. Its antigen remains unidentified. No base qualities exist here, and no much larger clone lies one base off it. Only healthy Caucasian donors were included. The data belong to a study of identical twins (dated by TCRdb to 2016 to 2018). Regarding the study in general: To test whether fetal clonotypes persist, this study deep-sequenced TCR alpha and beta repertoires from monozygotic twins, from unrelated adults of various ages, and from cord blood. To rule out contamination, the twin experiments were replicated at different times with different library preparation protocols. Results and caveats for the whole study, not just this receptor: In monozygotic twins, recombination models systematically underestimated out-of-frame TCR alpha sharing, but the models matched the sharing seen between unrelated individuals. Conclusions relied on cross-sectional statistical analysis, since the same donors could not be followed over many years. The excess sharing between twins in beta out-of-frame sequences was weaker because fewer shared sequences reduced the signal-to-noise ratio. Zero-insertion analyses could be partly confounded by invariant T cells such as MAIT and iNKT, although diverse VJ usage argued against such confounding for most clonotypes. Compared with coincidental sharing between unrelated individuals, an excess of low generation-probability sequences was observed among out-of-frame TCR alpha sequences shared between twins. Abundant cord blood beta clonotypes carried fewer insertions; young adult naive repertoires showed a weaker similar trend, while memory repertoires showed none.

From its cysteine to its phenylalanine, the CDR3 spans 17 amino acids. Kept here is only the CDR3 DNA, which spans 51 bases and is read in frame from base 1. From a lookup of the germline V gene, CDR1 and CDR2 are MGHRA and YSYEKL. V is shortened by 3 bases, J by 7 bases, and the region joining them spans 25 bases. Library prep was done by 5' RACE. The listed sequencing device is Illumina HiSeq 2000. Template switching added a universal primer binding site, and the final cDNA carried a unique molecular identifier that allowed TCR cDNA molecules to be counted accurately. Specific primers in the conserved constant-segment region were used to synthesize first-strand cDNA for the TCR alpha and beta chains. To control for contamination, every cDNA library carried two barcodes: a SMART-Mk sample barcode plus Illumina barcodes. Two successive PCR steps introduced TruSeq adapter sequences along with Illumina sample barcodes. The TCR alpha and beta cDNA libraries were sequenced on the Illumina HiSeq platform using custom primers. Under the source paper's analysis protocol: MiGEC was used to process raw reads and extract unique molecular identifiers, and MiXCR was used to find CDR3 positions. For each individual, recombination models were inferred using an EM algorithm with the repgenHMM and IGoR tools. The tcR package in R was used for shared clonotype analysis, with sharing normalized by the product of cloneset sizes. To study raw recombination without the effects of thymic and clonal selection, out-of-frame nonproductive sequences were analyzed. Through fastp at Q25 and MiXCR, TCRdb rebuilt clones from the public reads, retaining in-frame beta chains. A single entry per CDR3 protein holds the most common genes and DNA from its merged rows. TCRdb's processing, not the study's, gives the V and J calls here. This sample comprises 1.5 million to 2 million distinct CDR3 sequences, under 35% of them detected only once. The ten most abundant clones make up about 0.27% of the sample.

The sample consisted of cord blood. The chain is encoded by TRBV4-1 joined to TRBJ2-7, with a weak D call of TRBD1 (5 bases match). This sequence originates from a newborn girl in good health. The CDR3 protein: CASSHLFRQRQNNEQYF. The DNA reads TGCGCCAGCAGCCACCTTTTTCGCCAGAGACAGAACAATGAGCAGTACTTC.